This is a list of T cell receptor beta chains from one sample in a study of neoadjuvant nivolumab and ipilimumab in lung cancer. This table comes from immunoSEQ multiplex PCR, and its TCRdb copy is limited to in-frame clones, with some not included. The table includes roughly 34,000 clones, around 90% detected once. This specimen consisted of peripheral blood, obtained after neoadjuvant nivolumab, alone or with ipilimumab, at or shortly before surgery. These TCRs come from an adult with non-small cell lung cancer. The CDR3 runs from the conserved cysteine through the conserved F or W. Fields, in order: J gene, V gene, D gene, CDR3 protein. The D gene is left open where the match is weak.

j_gene: TRBJ2-2; v_gene: TRBV27; d_gene: TRBD2; CDR3aa: CASRPLAGTNTGELFF
j_gene: TRBJ2-4; v_gene: TRBV5-1; d_gene: TRBD2; CDR3aa: CASSLKAGGGEDKNIQYF
j_gene: TRBJ1-2; v_gene: TRBV6-5; d_gene: -; CDR3aa: CASSYGRNYGYTF
j_gene: TRBJ2-3; v_gene: TRBV5-1; d_gene: -; CDR3aa: CASSHGVGGTDTQYF
j_gene: TRBJ2-7; v_gene: TRBV10-2; d_gene: TRBD2; CDR3aa: CASSYSRDYAYEQYF
j_gene: TRBJ1-2; v_gene: TRBV29-1; d_gene: -; CDR3aa: CSVEDQRTDGYTF
j_gene: TRBJ1-1; v_gene: TRBV18; d_gene: TRBD1; CDR3aa: CASSPLPTGQGLNTEAFF
j_gene: TRBJ2-2; v_gene: TRBV11-2; d_gene: TRBD2; CDR3aa: CASSLAREVLGELFF
j_gene: TRBJ2-7; v_gene: TRBV6-5; d_gene: -; CDR3aa: CASSSPRRGTYEQYF
j_gene: TRBJ2-1; v_gene: TRBV7-6; d_gene: -; CDR3aa: CASSLTGDNEQFF
j_gene: TRBJ2-3; v_gene: TRBV7-9; d_gene: -; CDR3aa: CASSGGEVADTQYF
j_gene: TRBJ2-3; v_gene: TRBV5-1; d_gene: TRBD1; CDR3aa: CASSSGQGARLDTQYF
j_gene: TRBJ1-1; v_gene: TRBV28; d_gene: -; CDR3aa: CASTSQIRVYRTEAFF
j_gene: TRBJ2-1; v_gene: TRBV5-4; d_gene: -; CDR3aa: CASSYPRGEQFF
j_gene: TRBJ1-4; v_gene: TRBV9; d_gene: TRBD1; CDR3aa: CASSPRGQGFGEKLFF
j_gene: TRBJ2-3; v_gene: TRBV7-9; d_gene: TRBD2; CDR3aa: CASSFISGRADTQYF
j_gene: TRBJ2-2; v_gene: TRBV5-1; d_gene: -; CDR3aa: CASSLEGDSNTGELFF
j_gene: TRBJ1-5; v_gene: TRBV7-6; d_gene: TRBD1; CDR3aa: CASSLGQALGDQPQHF
j_gene: TRBJ1-2; v_gene: TRBV7-8; d_gene: TRBD1; CDR3aa: CASREPRGQAANYGYTF
j_gene: TRBJ2-7; v_gene: TRBV6-1; d_gene: TRBD2; CDR3aa: CASSEASSGTSGVNEQYF
j_gene: TRBJ2-5; v_gene: TRBV9; d_gene: TRBD1; CDR3aa: CASSPGQGAGETQYF
j_gene: TRBJ2-7; v_gene: TRBV5-6; d_gene: -; CDR3aa: CASSLFGQIYEQYF
j_gene: TRBJ1-2; v_gene: TRBV7-2; d_gene: -; CDR3aa: CASSSGETGRGGYTF
j_gene: TRBJ2-1; v_gene: TRBV7-8; d_gene: -; CDR3aa: CASSPYNEQFF
j_gene: TRBJ1-1; v_gene: TRBV5-1; d_gene: TRBD1; CDR3aa: CASSYGQDGEAFF
j_gene: TRBJ2-3; v_gene: TRBV27; d_gene: -; CDR3aa: CASSFIPRMAVTDTQYF
j_gene: TRBJ2-1; v_gene: TRBV6-1; d_gene: TRBD1; CDR3aa: CASSTGQTAPRWQFF
j_gene: TRBJ1-1; v_gene: TRBV6-6; d_gene: TRBD1; CDR3aa: CASSPGQAATEAFF
j_gene: TRBJ1-1; v_gene: TRBV6-5; d_gene: -; CDR3aa: CASRRVRNTEAFF
j_gene: TRBJ1-2; v_gene: TRBV5-5; d_gene: -; CDR3aa: CASSPLLDSYANYGYTF
j_gene: TRBJ2-7; v_gene: TRBV5-1; d_gene: -; CDR3aa: CASSFGQYYEQYF
j_gene: TRBJ1-5; v_gene: TRBV19; d_gene: TRBD1; CDR3aa: CASSQGRDSGIGGSYSNQPQHF
j_gene: TRBJ1-4; v_gene: TRBV15; d_gene: -; CDR3aa: CATSRDDGLGSNEKLFF
j_gene: TRBJ2-5; v_gene: TRBV19; d_gene: TRBD1; CDR3aa: CASRQGLGTQYF
j_gene: TRBJ1-1; v_gene: TRBV6-1; d_gene: -; CDR3aa: CASRQGQNTEAFF
j_gene: TRBJ1-1; v_gene: TRBV6-1; d_gene: TRBD1; CDR3aa: CASSEESGGGGTEAFF
j_gene: TRBJ2-7; v_gene: TRBV7-2; d_gene: TRBD1; CDR3aa: CASSSPGGFNEQYF
j_gene: TRBJ1-1; v_gene: TRBV5-1; d_gene: -; CDR3aa: CASRTGPQNTEAFF
j_gene: TRBJ1-2; v_gene: TRBV27; d_gene: -; CDR3aa: CASSLGGSYGYTF
j_gene: TRBJ2-5; v_gene: TRBV18; d_gene: -; CDR3aa: CASSPRGQETQYF
j_gene: TRBJ2-3; v_gene: TRBV29-1; d_gene: -; CDR3aa: CSVEGPRTVPFTSTDTQYF
j_gene: TRBJ1-2; v_gene: TRBV28; d_gene: TRBD1; CDR3aa: CASSADRGNLYGYTF
j_gene: TRBJ1-2; v_gene: TRBV4-1; d_gene: TRBD1; CDR3aa: CASSQQDRGLLGYGYTF
j_gene: TRBJ2-2; v_gene: TRBV5-1; d_gene: TRBD2; CDR3aa: CASSRGLAGWPGELFF
j_gene: TRBJ1-3; v_gene: TRBV5-1; d_gene: -; CDR3aa: CASSPGTGNTIYF
j_gene: TRBJ1-1; v_gene: TRBV2; d_gene: -; CDR3aa: CASRPGWGNTEAFF
j_gene: TRBJ1-5; v_gene: TRBV27; d_gene: -; CDR3aa: CASSLWGTGNQPQHF
j_gene: TRBJ2-1; v_gene: TRBV14; d_gene: -; CDR3aa: CASSRAGTSYNEQFF
j_gene: TRBJ2-7; v_gene: TRBV7-9; d_gene: -; CDR3aa: CASSLETTRAYEQYF
j_gene: TRBJ2-1; v_gene: TRBV7-3; d_gene: TRBD2; CDR3aa: CASSVTGTSDEQFF
j_gene: TRBJ2-3; v_gene: TRBV10-3; d_gene: TRBD2; CDR3aa: CAISAGLAGERDTQYF
j_gene: TRBJ2-7; v_gene: TRBV11-2; d_gene: TRBD2; CDR3aa: CASSPRRGSGEGVQYF
j_gene: TRBJ2-7; v_gene: TRBV19; d_gene: TRBD2; CDR3aa: CASSMEKAGESYEQYF
j_gene: TRBJ2-3; v_gene: TRBV10-2; d_gene: -; CDR3aa: CASSGGTKDTQYF
j_gene: TRBJ1-2; v_gene: TRBV2; d_gene: -; CDR3aa: CASRARGVDGYTF
j_gene: TRBJ2-1; v_gene: TRBV6-5; d_gene: TRBD2; CDR3aa: CASCRPGGVDNEQFF
j_gene: TRBJ2-5; v_gene: TRBV5-4; d_gene: -; CDR3aa: CASSFRGPERETQYF
j_gene: TRBJ2-3; v_gene: TRBV27; d_gene: -; CDR3aa: CASSRGDTQYF
j_gene: TRBJ2-1; v_gene: TRBV19; d_gene: -; CDR3aa: CASSARWEQFF
j_gene: TRBJ2-1; v_gene: TRBV6-1; d_gene: -; CDR3aa: CASRVLISSYNEQFF